The source of this TCR beta chain is a study of memory CD4+ T cells and cytomegalovirus serostatus. The wider study: Donors were healthy Belgian adults, 8 to 10 CMV seropositive and approximately 25 seronegative. Regarding the study as a whole: CD4+ memory repertoires contained about 40% of the roughly 160 reported CMV TCRbeta sequences. Suggested: most of the CMV-linked TCR signature lies in CD4+ memory cells.

V was cut by 1 base and J by 0 bases, with 8 bases left in between. Germline values: CDR1 SGHRS, CDR2 YFSETQ. The CDR3 runs 15 residues. The sort gate was single viable CD3+CD4+CD8-CD45RO+ cells for memory CD4+ T cells. Comment on this clone: Its antigen is unknown.

Authors' methods: After removing out-of-frame reads, around 2 million distinct TCRbeta sequences remained. Clones were read by immunoSEQ multiplex PCR, and TCRdb kept only the in-frame ones, dropping some. The D gene and trimming were derived from the DNA, and the V and J assignments and clone size from that table. The sample records around 63,000 clones, more than 75% being singletons. The rearrangement joins TRBV5-1 to TRBJ1-5; D unclear. This TCR was recovered from an adult in good health and CMV-seropositive. Sequencing used memory CD4+ T cells from blood. The CDR3 loop reads CASSLQGYSNQPQHF. The CDR3 DNA is TGCGCCAGCAGCTTGCAAGGGTATAGCAATCAGCCCCAGCATTTT.